Listed here are 27 T cell receptor beta chains from one sample, sequenced in a study of neoadjuvant anti-PD-1 for oral cavity cancer. Measured with immunoSEQ multiplex PCR; TCRdb has only the in-frame clones, and not every one. Of about 14,000 clones in the sample, about 59% are singletons; the top ten hold less than 3.5%. The sample here was PBMCs, taken before nivolumab (anti-PD-1) treatment. These receptors came from a person aged 35-79 years with oral cavity squamous cell carcinoma.

In this sample, this clone turned up a few times. This chain uses TRBV5-1 with TRBJ2-2; D may be TRBD2 (5 bases). The CDR3 contains 14 residues. The germline gives CDR1 SGHRS, CDR2 YFSETQ. Trimming stripped 0 bases from V and 7 bases from J, with 10 bases between. The CDR3 is CASSLGPDYGELFF. CDR3 nucleotides: TGCGCCAGCAGCTTGGGACCAGACTACGGGGAGCTGTTTTTT.

This clone appeared a few times. J is TRBJ2-7 and V is TRBV11-1; 9 nucleotides line up with TRBD2. The CDR3 spans 13 residues. In germline, CDR1 is SGHAT, CDR2 FQDESV (reference sequence). Trimming removed 6 bases from V and 1 base from J; junction bases left unmatched: 1. The CDR3: CASSLAGSYEQYF. CDR3 in DNA: TGTGCCAGCAGTCTAGCGGGATCCTACGAGCAGTACTTC.

The chain carries TRBV4-1 and TRBJ1-6; weak D call: TRBD1 (5 bases). CDR3 length: 16 residues. The germline V gene encodes CDR1 MGHRA and CDR2 YSYEKL. The V gene lost 2 bases and the J gene lost 10 bases, with 18 bases spanning the gap. The CDR3 DNA reads as TGCGCCAGCAGCCAATTCTCCCAGGGATTAGGGTCACCCCTCCACTTT. It is translated as CASSQFSQGLGSPLHF.

The rearrangement links TRBV11-2 to TRBJ2-1; the D gene is possibly TRBD2 (7 bases). The V and J ends lost 0 bases and 9 bases respectively, with 12 bases between them. The CDR3 spans 14 residues. Germline V lookup: CDR1 SGHAT, CDR2 FQNNGV. The CDR3 region has the DNA TGTGCCAGCAGCTTAGAGGGGGGGCAGGCTGAGCAGTTCTTC. Translation gives CASSLEGGQAEQFF.

This clone was seen more than once but under ten times. V is TRBV5-1 and J is TRBJ1-1, with a tentative D call TRBD1 (5 bases). The CDR3 totals 15 residues. Trimming stripped 3 bases from V and 0 bases from J, with 12 bases between. Germline CDR1 and CDR2: SGHRS and YFSETQ. The DNA of the CDR3 is TGCGCCAGCAGCTCGACAGCGATGATGAACACTGAAGCTTTCTTT. Amino acid sequence: CASSSTAMMNTEAFF. Full variable domain (rest looked up from reference TRBV5-1 and TRBJ1-1): KAGVTQTPRYLIKTRGQQVTLSCSPISGHRSVSWYQQTPGQGLQFLFEYFSETQRNKGNFPGRFSGRQFSNSRSEMNVSTLELGDSALYLCASSSTAMMNTEAFFGQGTRLTVV.

V gene TRBV6-5 combines with J gene TRBJ1-2; D is possibly TRBD1 (6 bases). The ends were cut back, 6 bases at V and 4 bases at J, with 15 bases in the middle. The CDR3 runs to 14 residues. CDR1 is MNHEY and CDR2 is SVGAGI in the germline V gene. CDR3 amino acids: CASRRQGTRYGYTF. DNA of the CDR3: TGTGCCAGCAGGAGGCAGGGGACGCGCTATGGCTACACCTTC.

The chain employs TRBV5-1 and TRBJ1-2; 7 bases map to TRBD1. Germline-derived CDR1 and CDR2 are SGHRS and YFSETQ. V shed 3 bases, J shed 4 bases, and the junction held 18 bases outside the gene matches. The CDR3 contains 18 residues. CDR3 bases: TGCGCCAGCAGCTCCTCACCCGGTTCAGGGGGAGAAGGCTATGGCTACACCTTC. Its translation is CASSSSPGSGGEGYGYTF.

The V gene is TRBV11-2, the J gene TRBJ2-7, with D unclear. CDR3 length: 11 residues. Germline V CDR1 and CDR2: SGHAT, FQNNGV. Trimming took off 1 base at V and 7 bases at J, with 5 bases between the two ends. In DNA, the CDR3 is TGTGCCAGCAGCTTAGTTGCGGAGCAGTACTTC. It yields the protein CASSLVAEQYF. Drawing the rest from reference TRBV11-2 and TRBJ2-7, the complete variable domain is EAGVAQSPRYKIIEKRQSVAFWCNPISGHATLYWYQQILGQGPKLLIQFQNNGVVDDSQLPKDRFSAERLKGVDSTLKIQPAKLEDSAVYLCASSLVAEQYFGPGTRLTVT.

This clone has a handful of counts. V gene TRBV25-1 combines with J gene TRBJ1-1; D gene ambiguous. The CDR3 spans 12 residues. The V and J ends lost 2 bases and 12 bases respectively, with 13 bases between them. Germline loops: CDR1 MGHDK, CDR2 SYGVNS. CDR3 loop: CASSEGQLRTFF. CDR3 coding DNA: TGTGCCAGCAGTGAAGGGCAGCTCCGAACTTTCTTT.

This chain links TRBV30 with TRBJ2-6, with D unresolved. Germline V CDR1 and CDR2: GTSNPN, SVGIG (reference sequence). Trimming cost V 1 base and J 2 bases, with 6 bases left between them. This CDR3 is built from 14 residues. The chain's CDR3 is CAWSGQAGANVLTF. In DNA, the CDR3 is TGTGCCTGGAGTGGTCAGGCTGGGGCCAACGTCCTGACTTTC.

The chain employs TRBV19 and TRBJ2-3, with D perhaps matching TRBD1 or TRBD2 (6 bases each). The CDR3 runs 16 residues. The germline V and J ends were trimmed by 5 bases and 3 bases, with 18 bases remaining between them. CDR1 LNHDA and CDR2 SQIVND come from the germline V gene (reference sequence). Here the CDR3 reads CASSPLVGGRTDTQYF. DNA for the CDR3: TGTGCCAGTAGTCCATTGGTTGGGGGGCGGACAGATACGCAGTATTTT.

The chain combines TRBV7-8 with TRBJ2-7, with TRBD2 matching over 7 bases. J lost 4 bases, V lost 0 bases, and 9 bases had no gene match. Germline V gene sequence: CDR1 SGHVS, CDR2 FQNEAQ. This CDR3 is 16 amino acids long. The CDR3: CASSLAQAGAGYEQYF. The CDR3 nucleotides are TGTGCCAGCAGCTTAGCGCAGGCGGGAGCGGGGTACGAGCAGTACTTC. The variable domain in full, completed from reference TRBV7-8 and TRBJ2-7, reads GAGVSQSPRYKVAKRGQDVALRCDPISGHVSLFWYQQALGQGPEFLTYFQNEAQLDKSGLPSDRFFAERPEGSVSTLKIQRTQQEDSAVYLCASSLAQAGAGYEQYFGPGTRLTVT.

The chain combines TRBV19 with TRBJ2-7; tentative D call: TRBD2 (6 bases). Trimming pared 3 bases from V and 7 bases from J, leaving 16 bases between. Germline lookup yields CDR1 LNHDA and CDR2 SQIVND (reference sequence). This CDR3 is 14 amino acids long. CDR3 DNA: TGTGCCAGTAGTATGAGCGGGCAACTGGGGGAGCAGTACTTC. Amino acids: CASSMSGQLGEQYF.

V gene TRBV19 combines with J gene TRBJ2-5; TRBD2 matches 14 bases. The V and J ends lost 7 bases and 2 bases, in that order; junction bases with no gene match: 3. Germline lookup yields CDR1 LNHDA and CDR2 SQIVND (reference sequence). This CDR3 contains 15 residues. In DNA, the CDR3 is TGTGCCAGTAAGGGGACTAGCGGGAGACAAGAGACCCAGTACTTC. Residues: CASKGTSGRQETQYF.

The rearrangement joins TRBV6-6 to TRBJ1-5; D is undetermined. Germline V gives CDR1 MNHNY, CDR2 SVGAGI (reference sequence). The CDR3 extends over 14 amino acids. Between the trimmed V and J ends, which lost 0 bases and 1 base, there was a span of 4 bases. The CDR3 is CASSYSRSNQPQHF. The CDR3 DNA is TGTGCCAGCAGTTACTCGAGGAGCAATCAGCCCCAGCATTTT.

This clone was detected a few times. The chain recombines TRBV6-1 with TRBJ1-2, with 9 bases matching TRBD1. This CDR3 spans 14 amino acids. Germline V gene sequence: CDR1 MNHNS, CDR2 SASEGT. The trim removed 5 bases at V and 7 bases at J, leaving 8 bases unmatched. CDR3 amino acids: CASSPGTGRAGYTF. The CDR3 DNA follows: TGTGCCAGCAGTCCAGGGACAGGGAGAGCTGGCTACACCTTC.

The chain's CDR3 is CASSPAGQGPGKGYTF. CDR3 in DNA: TGCGCCAGCAGCCCCGCTGGGCAGGGTCCAGGAAAAGGCTACACCTTC. The V and J genes are TRBV5-1 and TRBJ1-2; TRBD1 is a possible D gene (5 bases). CDR1 and CDR2 (germline): SGHRS, YFSETQ. This CDR3 has 16 amino acids. With 4 bases removed from V and 8 bases from J, the gap between germline ends came to 24 bases.

This chain connects TRBV10-1 to TRBJ1-2, with unresolved D. CDR1 is WNHNN, CDR2 SYGVQD, per germline (reference sequence). The CDR3 sequence is 12 residues long. The V gene lost 3 bases and the J gene lost 8 bases, with 10 bases spanning the gap. CDR3 coding DNA: TGCGCCAGCAGTGATGGACCGGACGGCTACACCTTC. Translated, it gives CASSDGPDGYTF.

The gene calls are TRBV10-1 and TRBJ2-7; no clear D. This CDR3 is built from 13 residues. Germline V lookup: CDR1 WNHNN, CDR2 SYGVQD (reference sequence). The V and J ends lost 8 bases and 0 bases respectively, with 11 bases between them. The CDR3 DNA reads TGCGCCAGCCTTATAAGACCCTCCTACGAGCAGTACTTC. The encoded protein is CASLIRPSYEQYF.

The CDR3 reads CASSSLTAYEQYF. In DNA form, the CDR3 reads TGTGCCAGCAGTTCCCTGACTGCTTACGAGCAGTACTTC. The rearrangement links TRBV27 to TRBJ2-7; D gene unclear. Germline V CDR1 and CDR2: MNHEY, SMNVEV (reference sequence). Trimming pared 4 bases from V and 4 bases from J, leaving 11 bases between. The CDR3 is made up of 13 amino acids.

The rearrangement uses TRBV6-1 and TRBJ2-7, with unresolved D. The CDR3 is made up of 10 amino acids. Germline V lookup: CDR1 MNHNS, CDR2 SASEGT. V lost 2 bases and J 4 bases, leaving 0 bases between the germline ends. The CDR3 coding sequence is TGTGCCAGCAGTGAATACGAGCAGTACTTC. It codes for CASSEYEQYF.

This chain links TRBV27 with TRBJ2-3; no definite D call. V gave up 2 bases and J gave up 2 bases, with 5 bases separating them. Germline CDR1 and CDR2: MNHEY and SMNVEV (reference sequence). The CDR3 sequence is 13 residues long. CDR3 DNA sequence: TGTGCCAGCAGTTTACAGGACACAGATACGCAGTATTTT. Translated, it gives CASSLQDTDTQYF.

The chain has TRBV7-9 and TRBJ1-1, with TRBD1 as a possible D gene (6 bases). CDR3 size: 13 residues. The germline V gene has CDR1 SEHNR and CDR2 FQNEAQ (reference sequence). Trimming pared 6 bases from V and 0 bases from J, leaving 8 bases between. The CDR3 region is CASSRDMNTEAFF. The CDR3 DNA reads as TGTGCCAGCAGTAGGGACATGAACACTGAAGCTTTCTTT. Variable domain in full (rest from reference TRBV7-9 and TRBJ1-1): DTGVSQNPRHKITKRGQNVTFRCDPISEHNRLYWYRQTLGQGPEFLTYFQNEAQLEKSRLLSDRFSAERPKGSFSTLEIQRTEQGDSAMYLCASSRDMNTEAFFGQGTRLTVV.

This clone showed up just a few times. The chain couples TRBV6-1 to TRBJ1-2, with 8 bases fitting TRBD1. In germline, CDR1 is MNHNS, CDR2 SASEGT. The CDR3 has 13 amino acids. The ends lost 6 bases at V and 4 bases at J; junction bases unmatched: 4. CDR3: CASRIDRGYGYTF. CDR3 coding DNA: TGTGCCAGCAGAATAGACAGGGGCTATGGCTACACCTTC.

The CDR3 nucleotides read TGTGCCAGCGGAGAGACAGGGGTCGTTAGCTCCTACGAGCAGTACTTC. Translation: CASGETGVVSSYEQYF. The chain links TRBV28 to TRBJ2-7; 8 positions agree with TRBD1. V was clipped by 8 bases and J by 0 bases; unmatched bases: 12. The CDR3 length is 16 residues. Germline CDR1 is MDHEN and CDR2 is SYDVKM.

The chain couples TRBV2 to TRBJ2-3; D unclear. This CDR3 spans 12 amino acids. Germline V gives CDR1 SNHLY, CDR2 FYNNEI. The V and J ends lost 8 bases and 8 bases respectively, with 14 bases between them. The CDR3 sequence is CASGLHPFTQYF. DNA of the CDR3: TGTGCCAGCGGGTTACATCCATTTACGCAGTATTTT.

The gene calls are TRBV14 and TRBJ2-7, with TRBD2 identical over 9 bases. This CDR3 comprises 17 residues. Germline-derived CDR1 and CDR2 are SGHDN and FVKESK. With 5 bases clipped from V and 1 base from J, the junction kept 12 bases outside the gene matches. The CDR3 region has the DNA TGTGCCAGCAGCTCCTTTGTTAGCGGGAGTCTATCCTACGAGCAGTACTTC. Protein sequence: CASSSFVSGSLSYEQYF.